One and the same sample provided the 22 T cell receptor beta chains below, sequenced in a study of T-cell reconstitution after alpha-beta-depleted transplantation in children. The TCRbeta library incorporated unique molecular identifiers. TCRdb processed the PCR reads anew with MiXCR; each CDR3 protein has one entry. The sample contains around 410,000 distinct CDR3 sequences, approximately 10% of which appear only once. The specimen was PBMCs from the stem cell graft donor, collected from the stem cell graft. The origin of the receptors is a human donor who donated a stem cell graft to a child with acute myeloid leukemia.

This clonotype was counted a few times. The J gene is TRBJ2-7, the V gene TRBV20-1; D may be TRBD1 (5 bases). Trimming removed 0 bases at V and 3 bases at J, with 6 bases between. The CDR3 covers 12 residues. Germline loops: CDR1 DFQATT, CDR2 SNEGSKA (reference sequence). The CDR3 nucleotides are TGCAGTGCTAGAGACCAGGGCTACGAGCAGTACGTC. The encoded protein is CSARDQGYEQYV.

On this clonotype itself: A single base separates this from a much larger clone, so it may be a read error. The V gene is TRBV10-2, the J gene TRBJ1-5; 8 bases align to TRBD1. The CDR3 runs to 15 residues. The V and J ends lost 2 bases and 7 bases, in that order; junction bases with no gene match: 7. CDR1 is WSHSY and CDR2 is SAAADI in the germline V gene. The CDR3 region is CASSEAGGYKQPQHF. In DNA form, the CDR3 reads TGCGCCAGCAGTGAGGCAGGGGGCTACAAGCAGCCCCAGCATTTT.

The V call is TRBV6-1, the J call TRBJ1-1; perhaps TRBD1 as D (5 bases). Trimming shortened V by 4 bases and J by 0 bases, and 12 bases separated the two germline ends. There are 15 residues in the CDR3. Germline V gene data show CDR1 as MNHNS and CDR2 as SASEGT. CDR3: CASSAPGFMNTEAFF. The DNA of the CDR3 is TGTGCCAGCAGTGCGCCAGGGTTCATGAACACTGAAGCTTTCTTT.

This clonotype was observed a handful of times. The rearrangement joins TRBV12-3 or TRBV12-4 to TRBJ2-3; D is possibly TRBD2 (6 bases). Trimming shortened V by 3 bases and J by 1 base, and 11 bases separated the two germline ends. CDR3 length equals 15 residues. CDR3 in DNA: TGTGCCAGCAGTTTTAAAGGAGGGCGCACAGATACGCAGTATTTT. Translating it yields CASSFKGGRTDTQYF.

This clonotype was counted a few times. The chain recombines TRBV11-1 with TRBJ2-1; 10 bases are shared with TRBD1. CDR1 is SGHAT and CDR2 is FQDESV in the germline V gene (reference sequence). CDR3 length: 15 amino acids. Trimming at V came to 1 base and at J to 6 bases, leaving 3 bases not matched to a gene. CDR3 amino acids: CASSLEDRGANEQFF. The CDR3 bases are TGTGCCAGCAGCTTAGAGGACAGGGGGGCCAATGAGCAGTTCTTC.

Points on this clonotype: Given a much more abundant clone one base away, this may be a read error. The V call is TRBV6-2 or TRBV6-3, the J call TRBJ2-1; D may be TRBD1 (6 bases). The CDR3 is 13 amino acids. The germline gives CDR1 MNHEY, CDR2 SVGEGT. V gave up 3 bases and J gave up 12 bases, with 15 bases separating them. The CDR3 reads CASSYAEQGVQFF. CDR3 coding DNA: TGTGCCAGCAGTTATGCCGAACAGGGCGTGCAGTTCTTC.

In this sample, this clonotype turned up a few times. The DNA of the CDR3 is TGTGCCATCACACGGACCACTAGCACAGATACGCAGTATTTT. Translation: CAITRTTSTDTQYF. The genes are TRBV10-3 and TRBJ2-3; D is unresolved. Germline CDR1 is ENHRY and CDR2 is SYGVKD. The CDR3 extends over 14 amino acids. V was clipped by 7 bases and J by 0 bases, with 11 bases between them.

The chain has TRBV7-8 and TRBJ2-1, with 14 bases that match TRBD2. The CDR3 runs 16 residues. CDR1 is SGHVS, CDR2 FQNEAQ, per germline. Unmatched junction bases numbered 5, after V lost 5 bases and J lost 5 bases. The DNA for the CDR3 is TGTGCCAGCAGCCTTGGGACTAGCGGGGGTAACAATGAGCAGTTCTTC. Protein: CASSLGTSGGNNEQFF.

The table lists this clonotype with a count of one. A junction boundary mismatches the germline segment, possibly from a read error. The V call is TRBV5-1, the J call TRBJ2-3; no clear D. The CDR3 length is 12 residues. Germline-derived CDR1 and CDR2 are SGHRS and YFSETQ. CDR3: CGSSLPGDTQYF. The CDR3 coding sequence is TGCGGCAGCAGCCTACCCGGCGATACGCAGTATTTT.

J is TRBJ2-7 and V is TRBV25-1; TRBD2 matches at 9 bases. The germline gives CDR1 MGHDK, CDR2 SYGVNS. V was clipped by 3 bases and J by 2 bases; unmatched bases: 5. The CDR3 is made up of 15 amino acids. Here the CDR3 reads CASSDAGGRAYEQYF. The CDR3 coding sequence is TGTGCCAGCAGTGACGCGGGCGGGAGGGCCTACGAGCAGTACTTC.

The CDR3 nucleotides are TGCGCCAGCAGCCCGGGACAGGGGGAAACTGAAGCTTTCTTT. This translates into CASSPGQGETEAFF. The chain couples TRBV4-1 to TRBJ1-1; TRBD1 aligns across 11 bases. The CDR3 spans 14 residues. Germline V gene lookup returns CDR1 MGHRA and CDR2 YSYEKL. With V trimmed by 4 bases and J by 5 bases, 3 bases remained unmatched.

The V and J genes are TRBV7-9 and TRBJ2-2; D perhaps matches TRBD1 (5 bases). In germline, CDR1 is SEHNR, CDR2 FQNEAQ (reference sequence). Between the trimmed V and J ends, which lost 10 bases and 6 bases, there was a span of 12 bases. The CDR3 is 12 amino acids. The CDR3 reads CANLQESGELFF. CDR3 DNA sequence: TGTGCCAACTTACAGGAATCCGGGGAGCTGTTTTTT.

CDR3 sequence: CSARDPRTLKNIQYF. The CDR3 nucleotides are TGCAGTGCTAGAGATCCAAGGACACTTAAAAACATTCAGTACTTC. The V call is TRBV20-1, the J call TRBJ2-4, with TRBD1 as a possible D gene (5 bases). Trimming took 0 bases from V and 4 from J, leaving 13 bases between them. CDR1 is DFQATT and CDR2 is SNEGSKA in the germline V gene (reference sequence). The CDR3 runs to 15 residues.

CDR3 sequence: CASSLDRTSYNEQFF. CDR3 coding DNA: TGCGCCAGCAGCTTGGACAGGACCTCCTACAATGAGCAGTTCTTC. The chain carries TRBV5-1 and TRBJ2-1, with a tentative D call TRBD1 (5 bases). The CDR3 contains 15 residues. Germline V gene lookup returns CDR1 SGHRS and CDR2 YFSETQ. Trimming shortened V by 0 bases and J by 0 bases, and 7 bases separated the two germline ends.

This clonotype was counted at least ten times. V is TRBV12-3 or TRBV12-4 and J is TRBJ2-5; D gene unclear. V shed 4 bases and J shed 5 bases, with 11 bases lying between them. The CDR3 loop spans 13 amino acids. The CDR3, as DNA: TGTGCCAGCAGTTCTCAACTCCGGGAGACCCAGTACTTC. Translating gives CASSSQLRETQYF.

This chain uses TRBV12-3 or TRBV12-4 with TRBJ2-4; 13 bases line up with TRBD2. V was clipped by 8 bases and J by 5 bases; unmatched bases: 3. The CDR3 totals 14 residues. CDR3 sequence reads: CASGLAGEENIQYF. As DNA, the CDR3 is TGTGCCAGCGGACTAGCGGGAGAGGAAAACATTCAGTACTTC.

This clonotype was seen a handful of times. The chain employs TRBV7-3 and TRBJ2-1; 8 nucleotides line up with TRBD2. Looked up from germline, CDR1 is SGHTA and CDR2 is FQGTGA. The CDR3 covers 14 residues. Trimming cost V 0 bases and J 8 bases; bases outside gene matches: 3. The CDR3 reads CASSLTSGGDEQFF. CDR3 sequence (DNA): TGTGCCAGCAGCTTAACCTCGGGAGGGGATGAGCAGTTCTTC.

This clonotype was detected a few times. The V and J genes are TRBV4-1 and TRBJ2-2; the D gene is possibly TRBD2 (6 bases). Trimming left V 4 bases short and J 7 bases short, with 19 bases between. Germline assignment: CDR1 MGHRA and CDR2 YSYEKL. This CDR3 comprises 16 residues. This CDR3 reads CASSRRSGTPIGELFF. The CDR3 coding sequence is TGCGCCAGCAGCCGAAGGAGTGGGACTCCGATCGGGGAGCTGTTTTTT.

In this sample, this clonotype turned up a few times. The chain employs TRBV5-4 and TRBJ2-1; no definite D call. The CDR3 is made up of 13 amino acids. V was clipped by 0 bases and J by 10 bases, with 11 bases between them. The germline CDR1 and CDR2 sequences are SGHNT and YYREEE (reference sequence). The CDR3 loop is CASSLVVSREQFF. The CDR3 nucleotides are TGTGCCAGCAGCTTGGTAGTGTCCCGGGAGCAGTTCTTC.

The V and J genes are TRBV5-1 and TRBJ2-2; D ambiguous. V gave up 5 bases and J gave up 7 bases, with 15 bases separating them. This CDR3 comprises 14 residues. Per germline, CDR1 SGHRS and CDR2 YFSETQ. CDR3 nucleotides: TGCGCCAGCAGTTCGATCGAGGTGGGCGGGGAGCTGTTTTTT. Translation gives CASSSIEVGGELFF.

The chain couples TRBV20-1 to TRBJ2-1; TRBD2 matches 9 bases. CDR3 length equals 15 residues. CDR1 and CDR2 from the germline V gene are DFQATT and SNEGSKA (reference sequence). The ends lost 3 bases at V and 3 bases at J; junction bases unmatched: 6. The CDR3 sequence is CSASASSGVYNEQFF. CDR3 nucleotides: TGCAGTGCTAGTGCTTCTAGCGGGGTCTACAATGAGCAGTTCTTC.

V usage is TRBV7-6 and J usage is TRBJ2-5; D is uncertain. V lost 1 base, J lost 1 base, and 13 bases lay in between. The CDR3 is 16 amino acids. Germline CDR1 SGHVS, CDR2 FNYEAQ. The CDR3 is CASSLDLGSPQETQYF. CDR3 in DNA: TGTGCCAGCAGCTTAGACTTGGGGTCCCCCCAAGAGACCCAGTACTTC.